Following are 9 T cell receptor delta chains from one sample sequenced in a study of gamma-delta T cells after stem cell transplantation. TCRdb reprocessed the RT-PCR reads using CATT. The profile shows more than 15,000 delta-chain clones, approximately 8.5% of them singletons. The sample consisted of gamma-delta T cells. These receptors came from a human donor. It is not recorded whose cells these are; they may come from a transplant donor.

This clone occurred a few times. The same CDR3 arises from other DNA sequences in this sample as well. V gene TRDV2 combines with J gene TRDJ2; no firm D call. V was clipped by 1 base and J by 8 bases, with 22 bases between them. Germline assignment: CDR1 GEAIGNYY and CDR2 EKD. This CDR3 contains 17 residues. The DNA of the CDR3 is TGTGCCTGTGACACTCTCGTGAGGTCCCCCCAACAGGCACAACTCTTCTTT. This gives the protein CACDTLVRSPQQAQLFF.

This clone was recorded at least ten times. A far larger clone is just one base off, so this is likely a read error. Other DNA variants within this sample encode the same CDR3. The CDR3 sequence is CACDTVLGKGDKLIF. The CDR3, as DNA: TGTGCCTGCGACACCGTACTGGGGAAAGGGGATAAACTCATCTTT. The J gene is TRDJ1, the V gene TRDV2; TRDD3 aligns across 7 bases. This CDR3 spans 15 amino acids. Germline V gene data show CDR1 as GEAIGNYY and CDR2 as EKD.

This clone turned up a few times. A far bigger clonotype differs at one base, so this is likely a read error. Additional DNA sequences in this sample encode the identical CDR3. The J gene is TRDJ1, the V gene TRDV2, with 7 bases lining up with TRDD3. This CDR3 has 20 residues. Germline CDR1 reads GEAIGNYY; CDR2 reads EKD. CDR3 amino acids: CACDTVSRRLGTLMADKLIF. Written as DNA, the CDR3 is TGTGCCTGCGACACCGTTAGTCGGCGACTGGGGACGCTAATGGCCGATAAACTCATCTTT.

This clone has a count of ten or more. The protein recorded in TCRdb matches a much larger clone and deviates from this DNA's translation at residue 6, suggesting a read error; the protein here is obtained by translating the DNA. V usage is TRDV2 and J usage is TRDJ1; 12 bases map to TRDD3. The CDR3 has 18 residues. Trimming cost V 0 bases and J 3 bases; bases outside gene matches: 10. Germline lookup yields CDR1 GEAIGNYY and CDR2 EKD. CDR3 sequence reads: CACDTGELGDTLSDKLIF. DNA for the CDR3: TGTGCCTGTGACACCGGTGAACTGGGGGATACACTCTCCGATAAACTCATCTTT.

This clone was detected only a few times. TCRdb's protein, taken from a much larger clone, differs from this DNA's translation at residue 13, likely owing to a read error; the protein displayed comes from the DNA. The chain employs TRDV2 and TRDJ1; 11 nucleotides agree with TRDD3. The CDR3 covers 18 residues. From germline, CDR1 is GEAIGNYY and CDR2 EKD. The trim removed 3 bases at V and 3 bases at J, leaving 14 bases unmatched. This chain's CDR3 is CACDALGDTLTYADKLIF. CDR3 DNA: TGTGCCTGTGACGCTCTGGGGGATACCCTAACGTACGCCGATAAACTCATCTTT.

There are a few counts of this clone. For this DNA, TCRdb reports the protein of a much larger clone, which diverges at residue 18, most likely from a read error; the protein presented here is translated directly from the DNA. This chain connects TRDV2 to TRDJ1; 8 bases map to TRDD3. There are 21 residues in the CDR3. Germline V gene lookup returns CDR1 GEAIGNYY and CDR2 EKD. The trim removed 0 bases at V and 10 bases at J, leaving 30 bases unmatched. The DNA for the CDR3 is TGTGCCTGTGACACCGTGCCTACGGGGAAAGTACTGGGGGTCCGGACCTATATACTCATCTTT. It yields the protein CACDTVPTGKVLGVRTYILIF.

This clone was observed at least ten times. A read error likely explains why the TCRdb protein, taken from a much larger clone, differs from this DNA's translation at residue 3; the protein shown is translated from the DNA. This chain joins TRDV2 and TRDJ1, with 11 bases that match TRDD3. V shed 9 bases, J shed 0 bases, and the junction held 17 bases outside the gene matches. The CDR3 runs 18 residues. CDR1 GEAIGNYY and CDR2 EKD come from the germline V gene. The CDR3 loop is CARVPLLGDKEDTDKLIF. Written as DNA, the CDR3 is TGTGCCCGTGTCCCTCTACTGGGGGATAAGGAGGACACCGATAAACTCATCTTT.

There are a few counts of this clone. TCRdb pairs this DNA with a much larger clone's protein that differs at residue 4, likely a read error; the protein shown was translated from the DNA. The gene calls are TRDV3 and TRDJ1, with D perhaps matching TRDD2 (7 bases). Trimming cost V 0 bases and J 0 bases, with 26 bases left between them. The CDR3 consists of 19 residues. From germline, CDR1 is TVYSNPD and CDR2 GDNSRS (reference sequence). The CDR3 reads CAFRPFPTGIEEYTDKLIF. The CDR3 coding sequence is TGTGCCTTTAGGCCATTTCCTACCGGGATAGAAGAGTACACCGATAAACTCATCTTT.

This clone appeared a few times. This likely traces to a read error, being one base from a far larger clone. Other DNA variants within this sample encode the same CDR3. Here the CDR3 reads CACDTIALGDTYTDKLIF. The CDR3 nucleotides read TGTGCCTGTGACACTATCGCCTTGGGGGACACCTACACCGATAAACTCATCTTT. This chain joins TRDV2 and TRDJ1; 7 bases align to TRDD3. Germline CDR1 is GEAIGNYY and CDR2 is EKD. The CDR3 runs to 18 residues. After removal of 1 base from V and 0 bases from J, the junction contained 13 bases not matched to a gene.